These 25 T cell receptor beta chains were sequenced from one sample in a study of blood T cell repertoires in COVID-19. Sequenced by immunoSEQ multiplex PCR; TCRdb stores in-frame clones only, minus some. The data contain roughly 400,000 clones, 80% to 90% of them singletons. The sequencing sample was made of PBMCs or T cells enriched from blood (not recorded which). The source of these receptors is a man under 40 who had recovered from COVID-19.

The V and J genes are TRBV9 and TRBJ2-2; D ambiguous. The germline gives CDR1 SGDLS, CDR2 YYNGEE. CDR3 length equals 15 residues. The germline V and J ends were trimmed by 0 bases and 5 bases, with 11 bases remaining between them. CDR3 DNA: TGTGCCAGCAGCGTAGCTCCCAGTTCTACCGGGGAGCTGTTTTTT. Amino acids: CASSVAPSSTGELFF.

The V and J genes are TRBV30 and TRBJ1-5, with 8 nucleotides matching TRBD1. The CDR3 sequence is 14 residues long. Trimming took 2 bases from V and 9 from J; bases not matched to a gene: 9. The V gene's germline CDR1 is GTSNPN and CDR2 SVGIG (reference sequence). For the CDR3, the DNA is TGTGCCTGGAGTAAAGGACAGGGCTCTCGGCCCCAGCATTTT. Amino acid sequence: CAWSKGQGSRPQHF.

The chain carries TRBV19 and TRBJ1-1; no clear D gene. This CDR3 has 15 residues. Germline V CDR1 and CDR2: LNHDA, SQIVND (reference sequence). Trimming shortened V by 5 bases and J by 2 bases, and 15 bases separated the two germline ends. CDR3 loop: CASSEFRRSNTEAFF. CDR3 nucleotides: TGTGCCAGTAGTGAATTTCGGCGGTCTAACACTGAAGCTTTCTTT.

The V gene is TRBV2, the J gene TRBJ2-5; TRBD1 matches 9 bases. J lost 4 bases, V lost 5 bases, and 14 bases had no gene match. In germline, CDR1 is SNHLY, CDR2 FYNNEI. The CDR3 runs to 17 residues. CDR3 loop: CASSPSWDREARETQYF. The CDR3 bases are TGTGCCAGCAGTCCCTCCTGGGACAGGGAGGCTCGAGAGACCCAGTACTTC.

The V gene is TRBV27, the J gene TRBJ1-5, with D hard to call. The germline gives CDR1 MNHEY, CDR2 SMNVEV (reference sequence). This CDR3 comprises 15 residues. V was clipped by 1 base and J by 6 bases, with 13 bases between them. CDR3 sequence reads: CASSLLRELGQPQHF. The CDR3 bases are TGTGCCAGCAGTTTATTACGGGAGCTGGGTCAGCCCCAGCATTTT.

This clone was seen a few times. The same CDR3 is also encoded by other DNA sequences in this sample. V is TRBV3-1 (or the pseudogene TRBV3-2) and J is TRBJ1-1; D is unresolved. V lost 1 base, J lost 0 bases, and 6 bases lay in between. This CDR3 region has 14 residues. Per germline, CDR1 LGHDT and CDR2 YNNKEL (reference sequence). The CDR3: CASSQGQLNTEAFF. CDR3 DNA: TGTGCCAGCAGCCAAGGGCAGTTGAACACTGAAGCTTTCTTT.

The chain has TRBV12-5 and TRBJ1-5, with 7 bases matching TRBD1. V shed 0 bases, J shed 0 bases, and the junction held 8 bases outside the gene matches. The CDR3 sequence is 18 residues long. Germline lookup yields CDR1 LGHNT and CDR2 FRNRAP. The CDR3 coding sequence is TGTGCTAGTGGTTTGGTACTTGGGACAGCGAGTAGCAATCAGCCCCAGCATTTT. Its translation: CASGLVLGTASSNQPQHF.

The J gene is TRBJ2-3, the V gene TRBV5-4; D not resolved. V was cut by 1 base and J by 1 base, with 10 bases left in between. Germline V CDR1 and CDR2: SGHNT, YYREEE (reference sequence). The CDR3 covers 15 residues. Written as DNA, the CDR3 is TGTGCCAGCAGCTTGCGGCTAGATGGCACAGATACGCAGTATTTT. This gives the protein CASSLRLDGTDTQYF.

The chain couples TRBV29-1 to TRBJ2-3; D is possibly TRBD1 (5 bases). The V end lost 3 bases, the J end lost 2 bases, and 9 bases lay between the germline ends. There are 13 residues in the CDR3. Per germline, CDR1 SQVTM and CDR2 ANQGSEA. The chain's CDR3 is CSVEQGTTDTQYF. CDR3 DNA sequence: TGCAGCGTTGAGCAGGGCACCACAGATACGCAGTATTTT.

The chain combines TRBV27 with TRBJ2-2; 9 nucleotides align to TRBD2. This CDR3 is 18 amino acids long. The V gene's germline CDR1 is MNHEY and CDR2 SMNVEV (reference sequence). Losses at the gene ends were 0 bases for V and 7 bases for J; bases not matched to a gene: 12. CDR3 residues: CASSLSGRLAGRGGELFF. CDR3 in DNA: TGTGCCAGCAGTTTATCCGGACGGCTAGCGGGAAGGGGCGGGGAGCTGTTTTTT.

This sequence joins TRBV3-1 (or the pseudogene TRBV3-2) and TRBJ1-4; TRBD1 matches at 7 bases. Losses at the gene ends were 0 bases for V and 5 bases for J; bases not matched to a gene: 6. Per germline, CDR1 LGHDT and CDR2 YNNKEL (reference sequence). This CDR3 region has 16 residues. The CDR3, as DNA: TGTGCCAGCAGCCAAGATCTCGGCAGGGGGAATGAAAAACTGTTTTTT. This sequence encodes CASSQDLGRGNEKLFF.

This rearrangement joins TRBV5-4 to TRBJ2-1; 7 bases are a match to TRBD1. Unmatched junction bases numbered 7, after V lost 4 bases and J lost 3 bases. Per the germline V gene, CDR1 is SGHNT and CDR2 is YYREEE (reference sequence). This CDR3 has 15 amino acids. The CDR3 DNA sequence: TGTGCCAGCAGCATCGGACAGGCAGACTACAATGAGCAGTTCTTC. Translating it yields CASSIGQADYNEQFF.

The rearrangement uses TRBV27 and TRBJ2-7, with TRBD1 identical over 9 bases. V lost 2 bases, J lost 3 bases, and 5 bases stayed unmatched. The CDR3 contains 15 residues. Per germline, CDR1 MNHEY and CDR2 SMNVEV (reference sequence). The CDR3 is CASSLGGTGRYEQYF. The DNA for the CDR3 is TGTGCCAGCAGTTTAGGGGGGACAGGGCGCTACGAGCAGTACTTC.

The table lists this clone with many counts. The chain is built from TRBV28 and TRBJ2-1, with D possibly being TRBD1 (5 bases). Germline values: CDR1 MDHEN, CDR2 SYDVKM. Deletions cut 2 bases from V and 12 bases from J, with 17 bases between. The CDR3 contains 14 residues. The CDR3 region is CASSLEQDPSGQFF. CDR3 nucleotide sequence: TGTGCCAGCAGTTTAGAACAGGACCCATCGGGGCAGTTCTTC.

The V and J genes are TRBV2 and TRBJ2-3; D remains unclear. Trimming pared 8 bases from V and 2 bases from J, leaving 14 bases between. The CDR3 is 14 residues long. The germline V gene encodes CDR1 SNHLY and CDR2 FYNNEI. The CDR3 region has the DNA TGTGCCAGCGAGAGAACGCTAAACACAGATACGCAGTATTTT. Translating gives CASERTLNTDTQYF. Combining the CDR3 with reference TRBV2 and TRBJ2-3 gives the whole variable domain EPEVTQTPSHQVTQMGQEVILRCVPISNHLYFYWYRQILGQKVEFLVSFYNNEISEKSEIFDDQFSVERPDGSNFTLKIRSTKLEDSAMYFCASERTLNTDTQYFGPGTRLTVL.

The DNA for the CDR3 is TGTGCCAGCAGTTACTCGAGCGGGAGTAAGCAAGAGACCCAGTACTTC. This encodes CASSYSSGSKQETQYF. The V gene is TRBV6-5, the J gene TRBJ2-5; 8 bases are shared with TRBD2. Germline V gene lookup returns CDR1 MNHEY and CDR2 SVGAGI. J was trimmed by 2 bases and V by 0 bases; bases with no gene match: 5. The CDR3 has 16 residues.

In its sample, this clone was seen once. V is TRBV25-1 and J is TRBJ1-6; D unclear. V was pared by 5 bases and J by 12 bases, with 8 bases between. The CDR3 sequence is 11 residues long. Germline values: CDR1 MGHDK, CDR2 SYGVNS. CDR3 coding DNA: TGTGCCAGCAGTTATTCGGGACCCCTCCACTTT. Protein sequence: CASSYSGPLHF.

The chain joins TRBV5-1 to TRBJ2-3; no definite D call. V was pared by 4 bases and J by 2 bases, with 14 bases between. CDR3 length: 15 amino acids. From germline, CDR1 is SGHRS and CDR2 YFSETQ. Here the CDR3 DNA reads TGCGCCAGCAGCCGAGACCCAGGCAACACAGATACGCAGTATTTT. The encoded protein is CASSRDPGNTDTQYF.

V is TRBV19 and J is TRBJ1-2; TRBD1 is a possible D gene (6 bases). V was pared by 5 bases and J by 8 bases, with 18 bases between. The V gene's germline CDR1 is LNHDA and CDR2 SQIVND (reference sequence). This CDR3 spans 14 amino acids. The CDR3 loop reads CASSFLDRGGGYTF. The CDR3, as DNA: TGTGCCAGTAGTTTCCTGGACAGAGGGGGAGGCTACACCTTC.

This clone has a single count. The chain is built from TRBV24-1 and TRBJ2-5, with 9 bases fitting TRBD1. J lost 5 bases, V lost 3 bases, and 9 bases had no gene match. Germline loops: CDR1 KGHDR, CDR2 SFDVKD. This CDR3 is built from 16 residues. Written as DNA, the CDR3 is TGTGCCACCAGTGATCAGACAGGGGGGGGCTCGGAGACCCAGTACTTC. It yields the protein CATSDQTGGGSETQYF.

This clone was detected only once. DNA for the CDR3: TGCGCCAGCAGCTTGGCTGCGGGAGGGATCCTCGAGCAGTACTTC. It translates to CASSLAAGGILEQYF. The V call is TRBV5-1, the J call TRBJ2-7, with TRBD2 identical over 9 bases. Germline V gene data show CDR1 as SGHRS and CDR2 as YFSETQ. The CDR3 has 15 residues. J gave up 6 bases and V 0 bases, and 7 bases lay outside the gene matches.

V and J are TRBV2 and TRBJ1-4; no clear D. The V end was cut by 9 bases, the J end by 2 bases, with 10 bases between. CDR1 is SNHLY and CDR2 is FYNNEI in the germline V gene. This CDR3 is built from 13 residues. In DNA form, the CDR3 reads TGTGCCAGTTCGGCTAGCACTAATGAAAAACTGTTTTTT. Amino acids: CASSASTNEKLFF.

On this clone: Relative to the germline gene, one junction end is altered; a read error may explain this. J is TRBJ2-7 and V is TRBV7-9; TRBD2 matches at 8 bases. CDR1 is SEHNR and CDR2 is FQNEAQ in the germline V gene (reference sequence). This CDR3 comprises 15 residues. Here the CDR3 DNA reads TGTGCCAGCAGCTTCGGGGGGGCGTTCTCCGACGAGCAGTACTTC. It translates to CASSFGGAFSDEQYF.

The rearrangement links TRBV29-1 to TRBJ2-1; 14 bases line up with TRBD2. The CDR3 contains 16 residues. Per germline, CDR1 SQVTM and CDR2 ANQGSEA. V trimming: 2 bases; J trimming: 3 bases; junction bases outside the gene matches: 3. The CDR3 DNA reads TGCAGCGTTGAAAGAGGGACTAGCGGGAGCTACAATGAGCAGTTCTTC. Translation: CSVERGTSGSYNEQFF.

The CDR3 sequence: CASSGGGVGSPLHF. The CDR3 DNA follows: TGTGCCAGCAGTGGGGGAGGGGTAGGCTCACCCCTCCACTTT. V and J are TRBV27 and TRBJ1-6; a weak D match, TRBD1 (5 bases). The CDR3 has 14 residues. Germline lookup yields CDR1 MNHEY and CDR2 SMNVEV (reference sequence). V dropped 5 bases and J dropped 10 bases, with 15 bases sitting between them.